The present T cell receptor beta chain was sequenced within a study of human T cells and chemical hapten exposure. Study findings and constraints: Positively correlated with patch test score were the counts of PT1 expanded TCRs. Donors, who had alopecia, may show an immune response that differs from healthy people's.

This clonotype appeared many times. The target antigen is unknown. TCRdb re-derived calls from the RACE reads in MiXCR, one entry per CDR3 protein. Of 75,000 to 90,000 distinct CDR3 sequences in the sample, 7% to 8% are singletons; the top ten hold about 1.4%. Time point meaning: patch test 1, 2 weeks after DPC sensitization. The treatment denotes: therapeutic diphenylcyclopropenone sensitization with weekly scalp DPC. Total RNA extraction was carried out from unfractionated whole blood. Per the germline V gene, CDR1 is GTSNPN and CDR2 is SVGIG (reference sequence). CDR3 length: 11 amino acids. With 0 bases removed from V and 4 bases from J, the gap between germline ends came to 4 bases.

The source material was whole blood, sampled in connection with sensitization to the hapten diphenylcyclopropenone (DPC). This clonotype originated in a young woman with alopecia areata. Some clones in this sample may be carry-over from other donors' samples. The gene calls are TRBV30 and TRBJ2-7; the D is unclear. The CDR3 region has the DNA TGTGCCTGGAGTGTTGCATACGAGCAGTACTTC. This sequence encodes CAWSVAYEQYF.